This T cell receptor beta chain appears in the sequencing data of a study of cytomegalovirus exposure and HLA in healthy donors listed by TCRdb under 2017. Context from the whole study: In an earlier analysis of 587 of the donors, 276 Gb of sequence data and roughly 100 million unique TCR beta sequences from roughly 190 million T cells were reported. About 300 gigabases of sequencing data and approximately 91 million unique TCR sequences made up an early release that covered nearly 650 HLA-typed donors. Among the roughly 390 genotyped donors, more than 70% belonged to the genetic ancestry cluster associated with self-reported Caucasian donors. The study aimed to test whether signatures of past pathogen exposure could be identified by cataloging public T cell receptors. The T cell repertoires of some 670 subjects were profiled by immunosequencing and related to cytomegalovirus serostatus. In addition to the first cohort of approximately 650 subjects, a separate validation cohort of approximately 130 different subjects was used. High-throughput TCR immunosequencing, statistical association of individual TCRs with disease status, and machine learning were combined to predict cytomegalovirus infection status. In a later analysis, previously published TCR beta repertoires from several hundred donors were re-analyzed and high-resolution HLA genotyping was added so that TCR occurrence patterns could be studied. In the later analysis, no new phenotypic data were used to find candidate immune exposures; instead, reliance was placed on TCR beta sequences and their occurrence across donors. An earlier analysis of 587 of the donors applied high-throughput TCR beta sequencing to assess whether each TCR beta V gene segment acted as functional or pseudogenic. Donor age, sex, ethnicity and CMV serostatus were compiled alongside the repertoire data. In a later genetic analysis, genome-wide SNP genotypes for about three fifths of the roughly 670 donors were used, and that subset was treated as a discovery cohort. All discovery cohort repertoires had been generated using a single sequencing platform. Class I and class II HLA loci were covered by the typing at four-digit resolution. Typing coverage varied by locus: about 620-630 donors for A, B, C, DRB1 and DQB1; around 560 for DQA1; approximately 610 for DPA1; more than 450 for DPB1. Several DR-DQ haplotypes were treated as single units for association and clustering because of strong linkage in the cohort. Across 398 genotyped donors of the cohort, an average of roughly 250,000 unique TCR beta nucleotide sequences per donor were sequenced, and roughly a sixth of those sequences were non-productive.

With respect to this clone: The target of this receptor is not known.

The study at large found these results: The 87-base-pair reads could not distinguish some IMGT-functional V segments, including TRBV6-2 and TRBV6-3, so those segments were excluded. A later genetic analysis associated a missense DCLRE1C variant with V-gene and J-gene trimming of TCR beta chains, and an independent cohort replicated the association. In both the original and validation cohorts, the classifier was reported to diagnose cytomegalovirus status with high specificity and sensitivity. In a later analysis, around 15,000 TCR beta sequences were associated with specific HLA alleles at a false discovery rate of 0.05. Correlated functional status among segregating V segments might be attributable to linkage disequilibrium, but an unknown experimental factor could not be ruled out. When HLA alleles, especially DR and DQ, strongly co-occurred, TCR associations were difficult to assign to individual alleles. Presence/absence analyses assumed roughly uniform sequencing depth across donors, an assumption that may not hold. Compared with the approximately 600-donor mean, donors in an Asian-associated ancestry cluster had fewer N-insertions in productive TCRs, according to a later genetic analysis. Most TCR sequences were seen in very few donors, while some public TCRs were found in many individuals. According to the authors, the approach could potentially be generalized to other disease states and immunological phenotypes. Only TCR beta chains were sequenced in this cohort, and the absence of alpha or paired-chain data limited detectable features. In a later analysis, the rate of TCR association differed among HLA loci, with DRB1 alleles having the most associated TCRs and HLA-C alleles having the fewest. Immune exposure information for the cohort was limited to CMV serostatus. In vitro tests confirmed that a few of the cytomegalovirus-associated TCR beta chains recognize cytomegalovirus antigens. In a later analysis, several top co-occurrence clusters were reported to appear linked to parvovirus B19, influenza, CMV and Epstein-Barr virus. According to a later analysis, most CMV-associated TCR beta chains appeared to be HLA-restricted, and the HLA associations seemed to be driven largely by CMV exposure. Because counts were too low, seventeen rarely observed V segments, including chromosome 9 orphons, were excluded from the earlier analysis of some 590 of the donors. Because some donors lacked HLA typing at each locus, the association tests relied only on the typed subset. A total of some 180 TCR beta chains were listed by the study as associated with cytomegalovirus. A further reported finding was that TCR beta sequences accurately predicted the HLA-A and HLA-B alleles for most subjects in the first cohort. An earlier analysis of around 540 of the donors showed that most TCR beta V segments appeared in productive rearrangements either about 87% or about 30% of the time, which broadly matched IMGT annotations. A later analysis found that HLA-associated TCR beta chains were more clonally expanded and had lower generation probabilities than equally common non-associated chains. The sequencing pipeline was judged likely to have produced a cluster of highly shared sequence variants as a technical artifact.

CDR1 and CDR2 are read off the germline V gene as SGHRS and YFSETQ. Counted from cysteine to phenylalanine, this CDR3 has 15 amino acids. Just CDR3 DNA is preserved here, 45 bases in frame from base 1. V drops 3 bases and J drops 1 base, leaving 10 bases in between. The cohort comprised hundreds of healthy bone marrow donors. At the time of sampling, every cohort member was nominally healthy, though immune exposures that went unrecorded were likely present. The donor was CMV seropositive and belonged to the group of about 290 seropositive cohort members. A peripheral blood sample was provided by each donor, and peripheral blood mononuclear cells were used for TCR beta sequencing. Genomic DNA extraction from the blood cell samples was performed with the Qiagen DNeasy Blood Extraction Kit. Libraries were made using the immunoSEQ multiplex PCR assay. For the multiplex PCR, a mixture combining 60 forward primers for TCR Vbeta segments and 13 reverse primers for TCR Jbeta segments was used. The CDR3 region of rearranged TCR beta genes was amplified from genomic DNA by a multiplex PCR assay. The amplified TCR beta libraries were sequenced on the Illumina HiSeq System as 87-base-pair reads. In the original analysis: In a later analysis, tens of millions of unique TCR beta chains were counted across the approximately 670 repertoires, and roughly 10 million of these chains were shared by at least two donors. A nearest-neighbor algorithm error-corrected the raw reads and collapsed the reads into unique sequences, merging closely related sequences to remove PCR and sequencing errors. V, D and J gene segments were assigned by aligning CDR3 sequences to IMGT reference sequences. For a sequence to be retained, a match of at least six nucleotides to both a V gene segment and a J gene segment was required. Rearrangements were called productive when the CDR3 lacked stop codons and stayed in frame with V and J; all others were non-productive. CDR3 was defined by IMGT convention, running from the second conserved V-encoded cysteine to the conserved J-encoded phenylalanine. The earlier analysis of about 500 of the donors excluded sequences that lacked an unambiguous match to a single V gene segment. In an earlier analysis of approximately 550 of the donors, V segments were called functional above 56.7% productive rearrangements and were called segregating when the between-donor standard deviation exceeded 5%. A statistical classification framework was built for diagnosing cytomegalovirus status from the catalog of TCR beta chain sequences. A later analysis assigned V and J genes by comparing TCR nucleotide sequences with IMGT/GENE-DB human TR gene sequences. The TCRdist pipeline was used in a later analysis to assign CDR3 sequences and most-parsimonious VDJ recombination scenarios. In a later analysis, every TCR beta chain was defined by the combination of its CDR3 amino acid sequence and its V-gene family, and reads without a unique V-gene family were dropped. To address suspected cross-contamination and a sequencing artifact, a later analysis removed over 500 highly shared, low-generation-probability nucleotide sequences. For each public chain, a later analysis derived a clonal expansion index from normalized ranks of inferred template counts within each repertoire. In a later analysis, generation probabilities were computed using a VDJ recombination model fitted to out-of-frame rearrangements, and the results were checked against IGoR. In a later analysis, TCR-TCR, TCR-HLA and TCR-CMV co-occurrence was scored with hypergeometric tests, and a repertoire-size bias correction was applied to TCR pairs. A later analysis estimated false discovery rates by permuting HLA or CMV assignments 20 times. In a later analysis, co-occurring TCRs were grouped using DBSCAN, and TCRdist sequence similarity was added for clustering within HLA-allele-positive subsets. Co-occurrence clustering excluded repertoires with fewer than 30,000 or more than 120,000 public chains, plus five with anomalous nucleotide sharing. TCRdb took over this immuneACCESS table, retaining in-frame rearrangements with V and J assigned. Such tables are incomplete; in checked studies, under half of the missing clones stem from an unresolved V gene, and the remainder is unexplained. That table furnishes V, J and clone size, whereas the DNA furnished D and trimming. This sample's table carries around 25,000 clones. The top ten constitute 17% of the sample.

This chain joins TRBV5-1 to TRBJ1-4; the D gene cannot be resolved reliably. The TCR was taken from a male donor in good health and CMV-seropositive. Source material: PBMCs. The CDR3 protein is CASSSTSGTNEKLFF. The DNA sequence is TGCGCCAGCAGCTCTACGAGCGGAACTAATGAAAAACTGTTTTTT.